This T cell receptor (beta chain) originates from a study of T cell responses to AZD1222 COVID-19 vaccine. Study in general: Pooling covered second doses at about 4 or about 12 weeks.

Points from the study as a whole: Only six AZD1222 recipients tested seropositive at baseline.

CDR1 and CDR2 from the germline V gene are SEHNR and FQNEAQ (reference sequence). The CDR3 has 16 residues. Trimming cost V 5 bases and J 6 bases, with 20 bases left between them. The method was immunoSEQ multiplex PCR; TCRdb's version includes in-frame clones alone and lacks a portion of them. Of some 40,000 clones detected, 80% appear once; the ten largest clones hold around 3.9%. In the case of this clone: Its specificity is unknown.

The gene calls are TRBV7-9 and TRBJ1-5, with D perhaps TRBD1 (6 bases). The receptor was derived from an adult in good health. The sequencing used peripheral blood, collected on day 0 of AZD1222 vaccination. This chain's CDR3 is CASSRSSQGGGQPQHF. The DNA of the CDR3 is TGTGCCAGCAGCCGTTCTTCACAGGGCGGGGGTCAGCCCCAGCATTTT.